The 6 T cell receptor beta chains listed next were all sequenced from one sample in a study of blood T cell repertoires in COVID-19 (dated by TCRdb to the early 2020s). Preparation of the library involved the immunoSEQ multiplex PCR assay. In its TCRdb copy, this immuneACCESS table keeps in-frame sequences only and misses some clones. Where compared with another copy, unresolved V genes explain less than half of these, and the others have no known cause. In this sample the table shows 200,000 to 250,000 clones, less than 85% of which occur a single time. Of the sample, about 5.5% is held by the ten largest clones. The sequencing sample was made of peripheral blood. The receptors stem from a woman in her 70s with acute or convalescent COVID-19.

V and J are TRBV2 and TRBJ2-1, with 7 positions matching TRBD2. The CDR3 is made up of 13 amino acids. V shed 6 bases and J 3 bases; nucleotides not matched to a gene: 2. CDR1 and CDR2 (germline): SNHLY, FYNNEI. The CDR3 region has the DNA TGTGCCAGCAGGGGGGACTACTACAATGAGCAGTTCTTC. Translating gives CASRGDYYNEQFF.

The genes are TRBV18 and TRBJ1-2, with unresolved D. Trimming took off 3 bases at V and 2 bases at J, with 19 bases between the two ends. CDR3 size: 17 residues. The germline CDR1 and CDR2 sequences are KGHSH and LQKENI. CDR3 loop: CASSPSESSVYNYGYTF. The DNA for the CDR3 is TGTGCCAGCTCACCCAGCGAGTCCAGCGTATACAACTATGGCTACACCTTC.

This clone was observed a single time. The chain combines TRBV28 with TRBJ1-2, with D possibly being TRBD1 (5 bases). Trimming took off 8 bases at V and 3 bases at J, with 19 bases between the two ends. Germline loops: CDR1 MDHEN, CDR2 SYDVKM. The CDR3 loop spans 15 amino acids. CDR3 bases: TGTGCCAGCTCCCCCGGGGGGTCGGGGGACTATGGCTACACCTTC. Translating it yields CASSPGGSGDYGYTF.

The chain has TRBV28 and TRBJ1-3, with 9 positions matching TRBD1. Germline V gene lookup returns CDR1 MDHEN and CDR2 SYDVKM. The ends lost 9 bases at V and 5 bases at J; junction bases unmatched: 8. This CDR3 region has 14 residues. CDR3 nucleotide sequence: TGTGCCAGTTTATGGGACAGGGATAGAAACACCATATATTTT. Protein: CASLWDRDRNTIYF.

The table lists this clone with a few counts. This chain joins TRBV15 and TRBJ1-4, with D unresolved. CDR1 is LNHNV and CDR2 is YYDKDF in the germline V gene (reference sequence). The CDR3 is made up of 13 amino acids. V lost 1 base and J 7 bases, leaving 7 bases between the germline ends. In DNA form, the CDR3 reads TGTGCCACCAGCAGAGGGCAGGCTGAAAAACTGTTTTTT. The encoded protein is CATSRGQAEKLFF.

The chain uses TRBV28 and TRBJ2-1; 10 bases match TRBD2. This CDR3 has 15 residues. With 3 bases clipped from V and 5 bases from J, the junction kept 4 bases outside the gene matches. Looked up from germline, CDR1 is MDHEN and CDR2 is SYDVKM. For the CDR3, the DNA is TGTGCCAGCAGTTTTACTAGCGGGGTCAACAATGAGCAGTTCTTC. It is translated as CASSFTSGVNNEQFF.